Each of the 25 T cell receptor beta chains below was sequenced from the same sample in a study of T cells in Graves' hyperthyroidism and ophthalmopathy. Regions amplified from RNA transcripts were the TCR beta CDR3 regions. First-round RT-PCR with HTBI primers amplified the TCR CDR3 region. TCRdb ran MiXCR on the multiplex PCR reads and lists one entry per CDR3 protein. The sample contains 600,000 to 900,000 distinct CDR3 sequences, around 15% of which appear only once. Sequences were obtained from blood. Every receptor here comes from a man aged 18 to 29 with Graves' hyperthyroidism.

The gene calls are TRBV6-2 or TRBV6-3 and TRBJ2-5; TRBD1 matches 7 bases. CDR3 length: 13 amino acids. V lost 10 bases to trimming and J lost 2 bases; unmatched junction nucleotides: 7. Germline V gene lookup returns CDR1 MNHEY and CDR2 SVGEGT. CDR3 amino acids: CATGQAKQETQYF. The CDR3 DNA follows: TGTGCCACCGGACAGGCGAAACAAGAGACCCAGTACTTC.

This clonotype has a count of ten or more. This sequence joins TRBV11-3 and TRBJ2-3, with D perhaps being TRBD1 or TRBD2 (5 bases each). CDR3 length equals 14 residues. Germline V gene sequence: CDR1 SGHNT, CDR2 YENEEA. Trimming removed 4 bases at V and 6 bases at J, with 14 bases between. The CDR3: CASSSHRDRDTQYF. For the CDR3, the DNA is TGTGCCAGCAGCTCCCACCGGGACCGCGATACGCAGTATTTT.

This clonotype was found many times. CDR3 DNA: TGTGCCAGCAGCTCCCGAATGTACAGGGGTAGAGGCTACGAGCAGTACTTC. Its protein is CASSSRMYRGRGYEQYF. V gene TRBV5-5 combines with J gene TRBJ2-7, with 7 nucleotides matching TRBD1. The CDR3 loop spans 17 amino acids. Germline loops: CDR1 SGHKS, CDR2 YYEKEE (reference sequence). Trimming cost V 3 bases and J 3 bases; bases outside gene matches: 15. Variable domain in full (rest from reference TRBV5-5 and TRBJ2-7): DAGVTQSPTHLIKTRGQQVTLRCSPISGHKSVSWYQQVLGQGPQFIFQYYEKEERGRGNFPDRFSARQFPNYSSELNVNALLLGDSALYLCASSSRMYRGRGYEQYFGPGTRLTVT.

As for this clonotype: A much larger clone sits a single nucleotide away, making a read error possible. The rearrangement links TRBV6-5 to TRBJ1-6; D ambiguous. The CDR3 is 15 residues long. The germline CDR1 and CDR2 sequences are MNHEY and SVGAGI. The CDR3 DNA sequence: TGTGCCAGCAGTTACTCCCCCGGAGGGTATTCACCCCCCCACTTT. It yields the protein CASSYSPGGYSPPHF.

This clonotype has a count of ten or more. This chain uses TRBV12-5 with TRBJ2-1, with D uncertain. CDR3 size: 15 residues. The germline CDR1 and CDR2 sequences are LGHNT and FRNRAP. V was trimmed by 0 bases and J by 10 bases, leaving 16 bases between them. In DNA, the CDR3 is TGTGCTAGTGGTTTGGTTGGCTCTTCCCTGGGGGAGCAGTTCTTC. Residues: CASGLVGSSLGEQFF.

In its sample, this clonotype was seen a few times. This rearrangement joins TRBV29-1 to TRBJ2-5, with 8 nucleotides matching TRBD2. CDR1 and CDR2 (germline): SQVTM, ANQGSEA. The junction had 2 bases not matched to a gene; V was cut back by 0 bases and J by 2 bases. The CDR3 is 14 amino acids. The CDR3 DNA sequence: TGCAGCGTTGAAGATGGGACTAGACAAGAGACCCAGTACTTC. Its protein product is CSVEDGTRQETQYF.

The table lists this clonotype with a few counts. The chain links TRBV3-1 to TRBJ2-1; perhaps TRBD1 as D (7 bases). This CDR3 contains 14 residues. CDR1 and CDR2 from the germline V gene are LGHDT and YNNKEL (reference sequence). V was trimmed by 4 bases and J by 11 bases, leaving 18 bases between them. Here the CDR3 DNA reads TGTGCCAGCAGCCTTGGGGGACAGACTAGAAAGCAGTTCTTC. Amino acids: CASSLGGQTRKQFF.

The sample holds one count of this clonotype. A read error is possible here, since a much larger clone lies one base away. J is TRBJ2-1 and V is TRBV20-1; 10 positions match TRBD2. CDR1 DFQATT and CDR2 SNEGSKA come from the germline V gene (reference sequence). The CDR3 is made up of 16 amino acids. CDR3 sequence: CSALGASGSDYNERFF. The CDR3 bases are TGCAGTGCCTTGGGGGCTAGCGGGAGTGACTACAATGAGCGGTTCTTC.

The J gene is TRBJ1-3, the V gene TRBV20-1; the D gene is possibly TRBD1 (5 bases). V gave up 5 bases and J gave up 0 bases, with 11 bases separating them. The length of the CDR3 is 14 residues. Germline values: CDR1 DFQATT, CDR2 SNEGSKA (reference sequence). This CDR3 reads CSASYRSSGNTIYF. CDR3 DNA: TGCAGTGCTTCCTACAGGAGCTCTGGAAACACCATATATTTT.

The CDR3 DNA sequence: TGTGCCAGCAGTTTTAACCCGGGACGGGGGATTACTGAAGCTTTCTTT. Translating gives CASSFNPGRGITEAFF. J is TRBJ1-1 and V is TRBV28; D is perhaps TRBD1 (5 bases). CDR1 is MDHEN and CDR2 is SYDVKM in the germline V gene. Trimming took off 3 bases at V and 5 bases at J, with 19 bases between the two ends. The CDR3 has 16 residues.

The J gene is TRBJ2-1, the V gene TRBV29-1; 11 positions match TRBD2. Germline V gene sequence: CDR1 SQVTM, CDR2 ANQGSEA. Unmatched junction bases numbered 3, after V lost 3 bases and J lost 5 bases. This CDR3 contains 14 residues. This CDR3 reads CSVEGTSGNNEQFF. CDR3 DNA sequence: TGCAGCGTTGAGGGGACTAGCGGTAACAATGAGCAGTTCTTC.

This clonotype came up a few times. J is TRBJ1-5 and V is TRBV28, with 10 bases fitting TRBD1. There are 17 residues in the CDR3. Trimming removed 4 bases from V and 4 bases from J; junction bases left unmatched: 10. The germline V gene has CDR1 MDHEN and CDR2 SYDVKM. The CDR3 DNA is TGTGCCAGCAGTTCGTCGCGACGGGACAGGGGTAATCAGCCCCAGCATTTT. Translation gives CASSSSRRDRGNQPQHF.

This clonotype has at least ten counts. The J gene is TRBJ2-7, the V gene TRBV5-5; 10 nucleotides line up with TRBD1. Germline lookup yields CDR1 SGHKS and CDR2 YYEKEE (reference sequence). V dropped 3 bases and J dropped 1; count of bases not matched to a gene: 4. The CDR3 runs to 15 residues. The CDR3 reads CASSSDRGHSYEQYF. The CDR3 coding sequence is TGTGCCAGCAGCTCCGACAGGGGGCATTCCTACGAGCAGTACTTC.

Ten or more counts support this clonotype. V and J are TRBV27 and TRBJ2-7, with TRBD1 matching 9 bases. This CDR3 contains 15 residues. The V segment lost 2 bases and the J segment 3 bases; nucleotides outside the gene matches: 5. Germline V CDR1 and CDR2: MNHEY, SMNVEV (reference sequence). As DNA, the CDR3 is TGTGCCAGCAGTTTAACCGGGACAGGGATCTACGAGCAGTACTTC. As protein: CASSLTGTGIYEQYF.

There are a few counts of this clonotype. The chain couples TRBV13 to TRBJ2-7; possibly TRBD1 for D (6 bases). V was trimmed by 5 bases and J by 0 bases, leaving 14 bases between them. Germline CDR1 reads PRHDT; CDR2 reads FYEKMQ (reference sequence). There are 15 residues in the CDR3. As DNA, the CDR3 is TGTGCCAGCAGCACCCAGGGGCGCTCCTCCTACGAGCAGTACTTC. This translates into CASSTQGRSSYEQYF.

The chain couples TRBV10-3 to TRBJ2-3; D gene unclear. In germline, CDR1 is ENHRY, CDR2 SYGVKD. V was clipped by 6 bases and J by 4 bases, with 14 bases between them. This CDR3 has 14 residues. The CDR3: CAIRVQDLPDTQYF. In nucleotides, the CDR3 is TGTGCCATCAGGGTTCAGGACCTCCCAGATACGCAGTATTTT.

This chain joins TRBV7-2 and TRBJ1-3; D is possibly TRBD1 (5 bases). This CDR3 region has 16 residues. Trimming took off 1 base at V and 4 bases at J, with 14 bases between the two ends. In germline, CDR1 is SGHTA, CDR2 FQGNSA. CDR3 nucleotide sequence: TGTGCCAGCAGCTTAGACGCCGGAGGGGTCGGAAACACCATATATTTT. Its translation is CASSLDAGGVGNTIYF.

This clonotype was detected ten times or more. The chain is built from TRBV4-1 and TRBJ2-7; D not certain. The germline V gene has CDR1 MGHRA and CDR2 YSYEKL. The V end was cut by 1 base, the J end by 3 bases, with 10 bases between. The CDR3 is made up of 14 amino acids. CDR3 in DNA: TGCGCCAGCAGCCAAGCGAAGGGCAGCTACGAGCAGTACTTC. Protein: CASSQAKGSYEQYF.

This clonotype was seen a handful of times. This chain joins TRBV7-3 and TRBJ2-2; the match to TRBD2 covers 7 bases. This CDR3 has 15 amino acids. The J segment lost 7 bases and the V segment lost 4 bases, leaving 9 bases of the junction unmatched. CDR1 is SGHTA, CDR2 FQGTGA, per germline. The CDR3 DNA sequence: TGTGCCAGCAGCTCCCAGGGAGGGAGGGACGGGGAGCTGTTTTTT. Translating it yields CASSSQGGRDGELFF.

In this sample, this clonotype turned up a few times. The chain employs TRBV28 and TRBJ1-2; no reliable D call. Trimming took off 3 bases at V and 0 bases at J, with 5 bases between the two ends. The CDR3 spans 13 residues. In germline, CDR1 is MDHEN, CDR2 SYDVKM. The CDR3 loop reads CASSFTPNYGYTF. In DNA form, the CDR3 reads TGTGCCAGCAGTTTTACCCCTAACTATGGCTACACCTTC.

This clonotype came up many times. The genes are TRBV28 and TRBJ1-2; 8 nucleotides align to TRBD1. J was trimmed by 8 bases and V by 5 bases; bases with no gene match: 13. This CDR3 has 15 amino acids. Looked up from germline, CDR1 is MDHEN and CDR2 is SYDVKM. The CDR3 DNA sequence: TGTGCCAGCAGTGTAGGGACAGGAAGTCTTGGCGGCTACACCTTC. It encodes CASSVGTGSLGGYTF.

CDR3 bases: TGCAGTGCTCTTACCGGGCTAGCGGGAGCCTCAAGCTCCTACGAGCAGTACTTC. Translation: CSALTGLAGASSSYEQYF. This chain connects TRBV20-1 to TRBJ2-7; 10 bases match TRBD2. The CDR3 runs to 18 residues. From germline, CDR1 is DFQATT and CDR2 SNEGSKA (reference sequence). The V gene end was trimmed by 5 bases and the J gene end by 0 bases; junction bases not matched to a gene: 16.

This clonotype was seen ten or more times. This chain links TRBV2 with TRBJ1-1, with 8 positions matching TRBD1. J gave up 1 base and V 6 bases, and 7 bases lay outside the gene matches. This CDR3 is built from 15 residues. Germline CDR1 and CDR2: SNHLY and FYNNEI. The CDR3 region has the DNA TGTGCCAGCAGCTGGGCCGGGACAGGGAACACTGAAGCTTTCTTT. It translates to CASSWAGTGNTEAFF. The complete variable domain, with remaining parts taken from reference TRBV2 and TRBJ1-1, reads EPEVTQTPSHQVTQMGQEVILRCVPISNHLYFYWYRQILGQKVEFLVSFYNNEISEKSEIFDDQFSVERPDGSNFTLKIRSTKLEDSAMYFCASSWAGTGNTEAFFGQGTRLTVV.

This clonotype was counted at least ten times. The chain recombines TRBV28 with TRBJ2-7; 9 bases fit TRBD1. Germline CDR1 and CDR2: MDHEN and SYDVKM. This CDR3 has 15 residues. The ends lost 5 bases at V and 4 bases at J; junction bases unmatched: 9. The CDR3 sequence is CASSPQTGGKYEQYF. In DNA form, the CDR3 reads TGTGCCAGCAGTCCCCAGACAGGGGGGAAGTACGAGCAGTACTTC.

V is TRBV27 and J is TRBJ2-1, with D unclear. The CDR3 sequence is 14 residues long. Germline values: CDR1 MNHEY, CDR2 SMNVEV (reference sequence). V was pared by 5 bases and J by 3 bases, with 11 bases between. For the CDR3, the DNA is TGTGCCAGCAGTCCAGACAAGTACTACAATGAGCAGTTCTTC. Translating gives CASSPDKYYNEQFF.